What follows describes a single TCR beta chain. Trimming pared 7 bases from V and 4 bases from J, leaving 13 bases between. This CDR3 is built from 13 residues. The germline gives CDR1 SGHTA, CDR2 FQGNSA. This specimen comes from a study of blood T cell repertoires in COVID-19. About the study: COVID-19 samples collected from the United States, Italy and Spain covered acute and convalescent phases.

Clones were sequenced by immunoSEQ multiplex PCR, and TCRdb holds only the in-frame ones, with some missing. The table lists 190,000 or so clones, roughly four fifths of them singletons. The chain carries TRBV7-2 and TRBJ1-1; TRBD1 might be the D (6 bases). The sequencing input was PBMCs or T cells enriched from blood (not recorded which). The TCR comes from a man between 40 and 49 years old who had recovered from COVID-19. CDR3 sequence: CASTGGGPTEAFF. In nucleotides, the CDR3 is TGTGCCAGCACTGGGGGGGGGCCCACTGAAGCTTTCTTT. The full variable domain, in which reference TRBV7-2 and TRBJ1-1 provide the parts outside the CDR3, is GAGVSQSPSNKVTEKGKDVELRCDPISGHTALYWYRQSLGQGLEFLIYFQGNSAPDKSGLPSDRFSAERTGGSVSTLTIQRTQQEDSAVYLCASTGGGPTEAFFGQGTRLTVV.